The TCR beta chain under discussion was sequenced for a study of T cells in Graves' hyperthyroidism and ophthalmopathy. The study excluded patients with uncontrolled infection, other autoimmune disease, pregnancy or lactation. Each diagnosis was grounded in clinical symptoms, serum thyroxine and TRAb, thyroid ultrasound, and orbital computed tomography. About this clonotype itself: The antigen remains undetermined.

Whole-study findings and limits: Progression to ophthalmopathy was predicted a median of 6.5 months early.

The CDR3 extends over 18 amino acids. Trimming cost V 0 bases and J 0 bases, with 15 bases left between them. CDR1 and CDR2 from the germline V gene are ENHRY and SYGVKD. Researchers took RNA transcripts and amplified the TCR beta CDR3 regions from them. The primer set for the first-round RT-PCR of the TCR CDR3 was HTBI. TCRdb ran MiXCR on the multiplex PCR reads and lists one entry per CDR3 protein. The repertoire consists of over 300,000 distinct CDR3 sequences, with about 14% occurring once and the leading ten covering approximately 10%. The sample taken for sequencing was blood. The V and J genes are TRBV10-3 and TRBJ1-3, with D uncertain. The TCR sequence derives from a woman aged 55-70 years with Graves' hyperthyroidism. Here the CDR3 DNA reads TGTGCCATCAGTGAGTCAGGGCCCGTAGGAGTCTCTGGAAACACCATATATTTT. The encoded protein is CAISESGPVGVSGNTIYF.